This T cell receptor beta chain was retrieved from a study of blood T cell repertoires in COVID-19. Study-level information: Sites in the United States, Italy and Spain provided acute and convalescent COVID-19 samples.

Method: immunoSEQ multiplex PCR; TCRdb's copy keeps in-frame clones and lacks some. The data contain 75,000 to 90,000 clones, approximately 86% of them singletons. Source material: peripheral blood. This clonotype was sampled from a man at least 80 years old with active or convalescent COVID-19.

The CDR3 bases are TGTGCCAGCAGTTGGAGGTCGACAGGGACTTTAGATAGCACAGATACGCAGTATTTT. Protein sequence: CASSWRSTGTLDSTDTQYF. The V and J genes are TRBV6-2 or TRBV6-3 and TRBJ2-3, with a weak D call TRBD1 (7 bases). V was trimmed by 4 bases and J by 0 bases, leaving 23 bases between them. CDR3 length: 19 amino acids. Germline CDR1 MNHEY, CDR2 SVGEGT.